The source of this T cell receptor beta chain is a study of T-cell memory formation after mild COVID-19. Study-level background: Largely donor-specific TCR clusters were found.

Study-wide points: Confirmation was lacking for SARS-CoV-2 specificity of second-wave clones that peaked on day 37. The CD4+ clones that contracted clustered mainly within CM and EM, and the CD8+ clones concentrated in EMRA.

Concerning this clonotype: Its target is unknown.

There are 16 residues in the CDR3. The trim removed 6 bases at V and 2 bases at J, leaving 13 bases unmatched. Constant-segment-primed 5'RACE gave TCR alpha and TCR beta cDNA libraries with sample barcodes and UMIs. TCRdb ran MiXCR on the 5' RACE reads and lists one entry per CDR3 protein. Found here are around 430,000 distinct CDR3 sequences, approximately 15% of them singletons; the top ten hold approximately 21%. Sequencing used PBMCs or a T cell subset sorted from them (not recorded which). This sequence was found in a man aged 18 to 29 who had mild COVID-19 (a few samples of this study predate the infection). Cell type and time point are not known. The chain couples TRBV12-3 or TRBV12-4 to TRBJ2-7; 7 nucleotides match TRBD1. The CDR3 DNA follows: TGTGCCAGCAGCCTTTCCGGGACAGCGTTCCCCTACGAGCAGTACTTC. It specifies CASSLSGTAFPYEQYF.